Listed below are T cell receptor beta chains from one sample, sequenced in a study of blood T cell repertoires in COVID-19. The table came from immunoSEQ multiplex PCR; TCRdb's copy has only in-frame clones and leaves some out. The data contain 110,000 to 150,000 clones, around 76% of them singletons. Sequencing was done on a sample of peripheral blood. All receptors derive from a man older than 75 with acute or convalescent COVID-19. CDR3s include the opening cysteine and the closing phenylalanine or tryptophan. D genes are given only for firm matches. Size is omitted from some rows. Given values are once, few, many or a class for expanded clones.

d_call cdr3_length j_call clone_size v_call cdr3_nt cdr3_aa
TRBD2 20 TRBJ2-7 NA TRBV10-3 TGTGCCATCAGTGGAGGGCCAGCGGGGGGGCTCCGATTCAGCTCCTACGAGCAGTACTTC CAISGGPAGGLRFSSYEQYF
TRBD2 15 TRBJ2-2 NA TRBV5-1 TGCGCCAGCAGCTTGGAGCGGGGGGGCACCGGGGAGCTGTTTTTT CASSLERGGTGELFF
TRBD1 13 TRBJ2-4 NA TRBV5-6 TGTGCCAGTGGACAGGGGGCGGGAAACATTCAGTACTTC CASGQGAGNIQYF
TRBD1 15 TRBJ1-1 NA TRBV5-1 TGCGCCAGCAGCTTGGGGACAGGGGACAACACTGAAGCTTTCTTT CASSLGTGDNTEAFF
NA 15 TRBJ2-3 NA TRBV7-2 TGTGCCAGCAGCTTCAGGGCACCCACCACAGATACGCAGTATTTT CASSFRAPTTDTQYF
NA 16 TRBJ1-5 NA TRBV19 TGTGCCAGTAGTATAGAACAGACCTCCGGCAATCAGCCCCAGCATTTT CASSIEQTSGNQPQHF
NA 16 TRBJ1-3 once TRBV27 TGTGCCAGCAGTTTGCGGGCAGCCTACTCTGGAAACACCATATATTTT CASSLRAAYSGNTIYF
TRBD2 15 TRBJ2-2 NA TRBV28 TGTGCCAGCAGTGAGAGCGGGGGGGCCCCCGGGGAGCTGTTTTTT CASSESGGAPGELFF
NA 11 TRBJ1-4 NA TRBV29-1 TGCAGCGTTTTTGAGCTGGAAAAACTGTTTTTT CSVFELEKLFF
NA 14 TRBJ2-7 NA TRBV5-4 TGTGCCAGCAGCCCGGGGAGGCTCTCCTACGAGCAGTACTTC CASSPGRLSYEQYF
TRBD1 15 TRBJ2-1 NA TRBV7-8 TGTGCCAGCAGACCGACAGGGACCTCCTACAATGAGCAGTTCTTC CASRPTGTSYNEQFF
NA 15 TRBJ2-3 NA TRBV30 TGTGCCTGGAGTGTACTAACAGGGAGAACAGATACGCAGTATTTT CAWSVLTGRTDTQYF
NA 14 TRBJ1-1 NA TRBV4-1 TGCGCCAGCATCGATGGAGGATCCGGCACTGAAGCTTTCTTT CASIDGGSGTEAFF
TRBD1 13 TRBJ2-1 NA TRBV18 TGTGCCAGCTCACCAGCAGGGGGCAATGAGCAGTTCTTC CASSPAGGNEQFF
NA 14 TRBJ1-4 NA TRBV6-5 TGTGCCAGCGGGTACAGGGCCTCTAGAGAAAAACTGTTTTTT CASGYRASREKLFF
NA 19 TRBJ1-2 NA TRBV3-1/TRBV3-2 TGTGCCAGCAGCCCTTTTCCCACGACAGCTTCACCGTCTAACTATGGCTACACCTTC CASSPFPTTASPSNYGYTF
TRBD1 17 TRBJ1-5 NA TRBV27 TGTGCCAGCATCCTCGGGGGGGGACAGGGCGGGAATCAGCCCCAGCATTTT CASILGGGQGGNQPQHF
NA 11 TRBJ1-1 NA TRBV20-1 TGCAGCTGGAGTCGACAGACTGAAGCTTTCTTT CSWSRQTEAFF
TRBD1 15 TRBJ1-5 NA TRBV6-1 TGTGCCAGCAGTGAAAACAGGGGTGGTAATCAGCCCCAGCATTTT CASSENRGGNQPQHF
NA 15 TRBJ2-5 NA TRBV5-8 TGTGCCAGCAGCTTGGTCAGACTAGGGCAAGAGACCCAGTACTTC CASSLVRLGQETQYF